Listed below are T cell receptor beta chains from one sample, sequenced in a study of T cell responses to AZD1222 COVID-19 vaccine. Some clones are missing from TCRdb's copy, which holds only in-frame ones; the method was immunoSEQ multiplex PCR. The profile covers 130,000 to 150,000 clones, with 85% to 95% appearing a single time and roughly an eighth taken by the ten largest. Sample: peripheral blood, taken after recovery from COVID-19. These receptors were taken from an adult who had recovered from COVID-19. CDR3s include the opening cysteine and the closing phenylalanine or tryptophan. Fields, in order: V gene, clone size, D gene, J gene, CDR3 protein, CDR3 DNA. D genes are given only for firm matches. Size values are once, few and many counts, or a class for expanded clones, and some rows have none.

>TRBV10-2|.|TRBD2|TRBJ2-7
CASSGLADYEQYF
TGCGCCAGCAGTGGACTAGCGGACTACGAGCAGTACTTC
>TRBV6-5|.|.|TRBJ1-5
CASGDSNQPQHF
TGTGCCAGCGGGGATAGCAATCAGCCCCAGCATTTT
>TRBV6-5|.|TRBD2|TRBJ2-7
CASSSAGAGYEQYF
TGTGCCAGCAGTTCAGCGGGAGCGGGTTACGAGCAGTACTTC
>TRBV7-3|.|TRBD2|TRBJ2-1
CASSLNSGASYNEQFF
TGTGCCAGCAGCCTCAATAGCGGGGCCTCCTACAATGAGCAGTTCTTC
>TRBV18|.|TRBD1|TRBJ2-7
CASSPQGGRTTVEQYF
TGTGCCAGCTCCCCACAGGGGGGACGGACTACCGTGGAGCAGTACTTC
>TRBV7-8|.|.|TRBJ2-7
CASSRVPGQVYEQYF
TGTGCCAGCAGCCGAGTTCCCGGACAAGTCTACGAGCAGTACTTC
>TRBV12-3/TRBV12-4|.|.|TRBJ2-1
CASSFLLASEQFF
TGTGCCAGCAGTTTTCTCCTAGCGTCAGAGCAGTTCTTC
>TRBV6-5|.|.|TRBJ1-2
CASSYSTQSNYGYTF
TGTGCCAGCAGTTACTCAACACAGAGTAACTATGGCTACACCTTC
>TRBV28|.|TRBD1|TRBJ2-7
CASSSPGDRGQGEQYF
TGTGCCAGCAGTAGTCCAGGGGACAGGGGGCAGGGAGAGCAGTACTTC
>TRBV7-3|.|.|TRBJ2-2
CASSHGQPHGELFF
TGTGCCAGCAGCCACGGACAGCCTCACGGGGAGCTGTTTTTT
>TRBV19|.|TRBD1|TRBJ1-5
CASRPSQGGSNQPQHF
TGTGCCAGTAGGCCCTCACAGGGGGGGAGCAATCAGCCCCAGCATTTT
>TRBV11-2|.|TRBD1|TRBJ2-5
CASSLAAGGRETQYF
TGTGCCAGCAGCTTAGCGGCAGGGGGCAGGGAGACCCAGTACTTC
>TRBV27|.|.|TRBJ1-1
CATYLNTEAFF
TGTGCCACCTATCTGAACACTGAAGCTTTCTTT
>TRBV5-1|.|TRBD2|TRBJ2-2
CASSPLGGSPGELFF
TGCGCCAGCAGCCCGCTGGGAGGGAGTCCCGGGGAGCTGTTTTTT
>TRBV10-3|.|TRBD2|TRBJ2-3
CAISLRGTSGTTDTQYF
TGTGCCATCAGTCTTAGGGGGACTAGCGGGACCACAGATACGCAGTATTTT
>TRBV4-2|.|.|TRBJ2-5
CASSQDRAGVKTQYF
TGTGCCAGCAGCCAAGACCGGGCGGGCGTAAAGACCCAGTACTTC
>TRBV3-1/TRBV3-2|.|TRBD1|TRBJ2-4
CASSMGQGSTKNIQYF
TGTGCCAGCAGCATGGGACAGGGCAGTACCAAAAACATTCAGTACTTC
>TRBV3-1/TRBV3-2|.|.|TRBJ1-6
CASSQGPSYNSPLHF
TGTGCCAGCAGCCAAGGACCGTCCTATAATTCACCCCTCCACTTT
>TRBV4-2|once|.|TRBJ2-7
CASSQGGRESSYEQYF
TGTGCCAGCAGCCAAGGCGGTAGGGAGTCCTCCTACGAGCAGTACTTC
>TRBV28|.|.|TRBJ2-7
CASSLNRAEQYF
TGTGCCAGCAGTTTAAACAGGGCCGAGCAGTACTTC
>TRBV3-1/TRBV3-2|.|.|TRBJ2-1
CASSQGAAISYNEQFF
TGTGCCAGCAGCCAAGGAGCTGCTATCTCCTACAATGAGCAGTTCTTC
>TRBV11-2|.|.|TRBJ2-7
CASSLDHRVYEQYF
TGTGCCAGCAGCTTAGATCACAGGGTCTACGAGCAGTACTTC
>TRBV27|.|.|TRBJ2-7
CASSLAAGLYYEQYF
TGTGCCAGCAGTTTAGCCGCTGGGCTATACTACGAGCAGTACTTC
>TRBV19|.|.|TRBJ2-4
CASSIRASDSVGNIQYF
TGTGCCAGTAGTATTCGGGCTAGCGATTCAGTCGGGAACATTCAGTACTTC
>TRBV11-2|.|.|TRBJ1-3
CASSLGLKVGNTIYF
TGTGCCAGCAGCTTAGGACTAAAAGTTGGAAACACCATATATTTT
>TRBV2|.|TRBD1|TRBJ1-2
CASSGGTGYGYTF
TGTGCCAGCAGTGGTGGGACAGGCTATGGCTACACCTTC
>TRBV5-4|.|TRBD1|TRBJ2-7
CASSWGRDSSYEQYF
TGTGCCAGCAGCTGGGGCCGGGACAGCTCCTACGAGCAGTACTTC
>TRBV12-5|once|.|TRBJ1-5
CASGLVPPGDQPQHF
TGTGCTAGTGGTTTGGTCCCGCCAGGGGATCAGCCCCAGCATTTT
>TRBV28|.|.|TRBJ1-4
CASRLGGGEKLFF
TGTGCCAGCAGACTGGGGGGGGGCGAAAAACTGTTTTTT
>TRBV11-3|.|.|TRBJ2-2
CASSLRDGGTGELFF
TGTGCCAGCAGCTTAAGGGACGGGGGCACCGGGGAGCTGTTTTTT
>TRBV28|.|.|TRBJ1-2
CASSFPNYGYTF
TGTGCCAGCAGTTTCCCGAACTATGGCTACACCTTC
>TRBV2|.|TRBD2|TRBJ2-1
CASSEALAGGRDEQFF
TGTGCCAGCAGTGAGGCACTAGCGGGAGGTAGAGATGAGCAGTTCTTC
>TRBV28|.|.|TRBJ1-1
CASSFPEEGEDTEAFF
TGTGCCAGCAGTTTCCCGGAGGAGGGGGAAGACACTGAAGCTTTCTTT
>TRBV5-6|.|TRBD2|TRBJ2-7
CASSLAGGLAYEQYF
TGTGCCAGCAGCTTAGCGGGGGGCCTAGCCTACGAGCAGTACTTC
>TRBV12-3/TRBV12-4|once|.|TRBJ1-5
CASSGGSHQPQHF
TGTGCCAGCAGTGGGGGGTCACATCAGCCCCAGCATTTT
>TRBV2|.|.|TRBJ1-1
CASSVPGQRNTEAFF
TGTGCCAGCAGCGTGCCGGGACAAAGGAACACTGAAGCTTTCTTT
>TRBV28|few|.|TRBJ1-5
CASSGETQPQHF
TGTGCCAGCAGTGGGGAAACACAGCCCCAGCATTTT
>TRBV11-3|.|.|TRBJ2-1
CASSLREVGEQFF
TGTGCCAGCAGCTTACGAGAGGTTGGTGAGCAGTTCTTC
>TRBV19|.|TRBD1|TRBJ1-2
CASSILPGQGGVNWRGYTF
TGTGCCAGTAGTATCCTGCCCGGACAGGGGGGGGTAAATTGGCGTGGCTACACCTTC
>TRBV4-1|.|.|TRBJ2-3
CASSQEFAWGSTDTQYF
TGCGCCAGCAGCCAAGAGTTCGCCTGGGGTAGCACAGATACGCAGTATTTT
>TRBV15|.|.|TRBJ2-3
CATSRDRWGSTDTQYF
TGTGCCACCAGCAGAGATCGGTGGGGGAGCACAGATACGCAGTATTTT
>TRBV19|.|.|TRBJ2-2
CASSKGLELFF
TGTGCCAGTAGCAAAGGACTGGAGCTGTTTTTT
>TRBV27|.|.|TRBJ2-3
CASSSLLATSTDTQYF
TGTGCCAGCAGTTCCCTACTAGCTACTAGCACAGATACGCAGTATTTT
>TRBV10-1|few|.|TRBJ2-7
CASSEWQGSGEQYF
TGCGCCAGCAGTGAGTGGCAGGGCAGCGGCGAGCAGTACTTC
>TRBV14|.|TRBD2|TRBJ2-5
CASSQVLARETQYF
TGTGCCAGCAGCCAAGTACTAGCGAGAGAGACCCAGTACTTC
>TRBV27|.|TRBD1|TRBJ2-7
CASSWTGSSYEQYF
TGTGCCAGCAGTTGGACAGGGAGCTCCTACGAGCAGTACTTC
>TRBV6-5|.|TRBD2|TRBJ2-1
CASKLAGVNEQFF
TGTGCCAGCAAACTAGCGGGAGTCAATGAGCAGTTCTTC
>TRBV10-3|.|.|TRBJ2-5
CAISESNTQETQYF
TGTGCCATCAGTGAGTCCAACACGCAAGAGACCCAGTACTTC
>TRBV5-1|.|TRBD2|TRBJ2-1
CASSWAGASNEQFF
TGCGCCAGCAGCTGGGCGGGAGCTTCCAATGAGCAGTTCTTC
>TRBV27|once|TRBD1|TRBJ2-7
CASSSISRTGGYEQYF
TGTGCCAGCAGTTCCATCTCCCGGACAGGGGGTTACGAGCAGTACTTC
>TRBV5-1|once|TRBD2|TRBJ2-3
CASSLGLAGVFTDTQYF
TGCGCCAGCAGCTTGGGACTAGCGGGAGTGTTCACAGATACGCAGTATTTT
>TRBV9|.|.|TRBJ2-3
CASSVEGGTDTQYF
TGTGCCAGCAGCGTAGAGGGGGGCACAGATACGCAGTATTTT
>TRBV7-7|.|.|TRBJ1-1
CASSETVNTEAFF
TGTGCTAGCAGCGAGACAGTGAACACTGAAGCTTTCTTT
>TRBV14|.|TRBD1|TRBJ2-1
CASSQVVTGYRGGYNEQFF
TGTGCCAGCAGCCAAGTGGTGACAGGGTACCGAGGGGGCTACAATGAGCAGTTCTTC
>TRBV11-1|.|.|TRBJ1-1
CASSLKSPRTEAFF
TGTGCCAGCAGCTTAAAGTCCCCGAGGACTGAAGCTTTCTTT
>TRBV7-8|.|TRBD2|TRBJ2-1
CASSLSSGYNEQFF
TGTGCCAGCAGCTTGTCTAGCGGCTACAATGAGCAGTTCTTC
>TRBV11-2|.|TRBD1|TRBJ2-4
CASSARTGEAKNIQYF
TGTGCCAGCAGCGCCAGGACAGGGGAGGCCAAAAACATTCAGTACTTC
>TRBV13|.|.|TRBJ1-2
CASSSQVGGYTF
TGTGCCAGCAGCTCCCAGGTAGGGGGCTACACCTTC
>TRBV6-6|.|TRBD1|TRBJ2-4
CASSPGQGRNIQYF
TGTGCCAGCTCCCCCGGACAGGGCCGAAACATTCAGTACTTC